The sequence of this T cell receptor beta chain was determined in a study of cytomegalovirus exposure and HLA in healthy donors. This clone was counted between two and nine times. The CDR3 contains 13 residues. The V end lost 2 bases, the J end lost 5 bases, and 10 bases lay between the germline ends. The V gene's germline CDR1 is SGDLS and CDR2 YYNGEE. Vbeta (60) and Jbeta (13) primers were used in the PCR. Sequenced by immunoSEQ multiplex PCR; TCRdb stores in-frame clones only, minus some. Of 110,000 to 150,000 clones listed, over 60% are singletons. This clonotype originated in a man aged 35-49 years in good health and CMV-seronegative. Sequenced: PBMCs. The chain links TRBV9 to TRBJ1-1; D is undetermined. The CDR3 DNA follows: TGTGCCAGCAGCGTGTATGAGGAGACTGAAGCTTTCTTT. Amino acid sequence: CASSVYEETEAFF.